This TCR beta chain was captured by sequencing in a study of blood T cell repertoires in COVID-19. TCRdb's copy holds only in-frame clones and misses some; the assay was immunoSEQ multiplex PCR. The sample includes roughly 300,000 clones, about 83% of them seen just once. Germline V gene sequence: CDR1 MGHRA, CDR2 YSYEKL. The CDR3 has 15 residues. Trimming shortened V by 1 base and J by 6 bases, and 14 bases separated the two germline ends. This clone turned up a few times. This clonotype originated in a woman aged 45-59 years with acute or convalescent COVID-19. The sequenced material came from peripheral blood. The chain employs TRBV4-1 and TRBJ2-3, with a weak D call TRBD2 (6 bases). DNA of the CDR3: TGCGCCAGCAGCCAAGTCCCAGGGAGGAGGGATACGCAGTATTTT. It yields the protein CASSQVPGRRDTQYF.